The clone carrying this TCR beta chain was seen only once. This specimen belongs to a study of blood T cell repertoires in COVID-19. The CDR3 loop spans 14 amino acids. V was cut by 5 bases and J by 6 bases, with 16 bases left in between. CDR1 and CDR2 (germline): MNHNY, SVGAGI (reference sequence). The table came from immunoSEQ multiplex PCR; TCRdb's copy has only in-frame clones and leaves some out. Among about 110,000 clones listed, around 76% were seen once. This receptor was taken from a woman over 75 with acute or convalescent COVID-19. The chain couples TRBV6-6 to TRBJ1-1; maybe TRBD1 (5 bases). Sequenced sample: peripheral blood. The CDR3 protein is CASSPGWRGAEAFF. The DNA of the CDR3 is TGTGCCAGCAGTCCGGGGTGGCGGGGGGCTGAAGCTTTCTTT.